Listed below are T cell receptor beta chains from one sample, sequenced in a study of T cell repertoires in cytomegalovirus infection. In TCRdb, the reads were re-called with MiXCR into one record per CDR3 protein. The profile shows about 130,000 distinct CDR3 sequences, roughly 9% of them singletons. Sample: PBMCs. The source is a human donor in good health (CMV status not recorded). Some clones in this sample may be carry-over from other donors' samples. CDR3s include the opening cysteine and the closing phenylalanine or tryptophan. The order of the fields is J gene, clone size, D gene, CDR3 length, V gene, CDR3 DNA, CDR3 protein. D genes are given only for firm matches. Clone size, where shown, is once, few, many, or a class for clones that have expanded.

J: TRBJ1-1
size: many
D: -
length: 15
V: TRBV7-2
DNA: TGTGCCAGCAGCCTTCTCCCCACAGTGAACACTGAAGCTTTCTTT
CDR3: CASSLLPTVNTEAFF

J: TRBJ1-6
size: many
D: -
length: 13
V: TRBV28
DNA: TGTGCCAGCAGTTTCAAGGGTAATTCACCCCTCCACTTT
CDR3: CASSFKGNSPLHF

J: TRBJ2-7
size: many
D: -
length: 14
V: TRBV6-6
DNA: TGTGCCAGCAGTTACGTGGGGGCGCAGGGCGAGCAGTACTTC
CDR3: CASSYVGAQGEQYF

J: TRBJ1-4
size: few
D: -
length: 15
V: TRBV25-1
DNA: TGTGCCAGCAGTGAATTGGCGAGAACTAATGAAAAACTGTTTTTT
CDR3: CASSELARTNEKLFF

J: TRBJ2-3
size: many
D: -
length: 13
V: TRBV7-9
DNA: TGTGCCAGCAGCCGACAGGACGTAGATACGCAGTATTTT
CDR3: CASSRQDVDTQYF

J: TRBJ2-7
size: -
D: TRBD2
length: 13
V: TRBV20-1
DNA: TGCAGTGCTAGTGGGCTAGCGGGTAACGAGCAGTACTTC
CDR3: CSASGLAGNEQYF

J: TRBJ2-3
size: many
D: TRBD2
length: 14
V: TRBV7-2
DNA: TGTGCCAGCGGCCTTAGCGGGGATACAGATACGCAGTATTTT
CDR3: CASGLSGDTDTQYF

J: TRBJ1-2
size: many
D: TRBD1
length: 15
V: TRBV28
DNA: TGTGCCAGCAGCACCTTTCCCGGGACAGGCTATGGCTACACCTTC
CDR3: CASSTFPGTGYGYTF

J: TRBJ1-1
size: -
D: TRBD1
length: 17
V: TRBV3-1
DNA: TGTGCCAGCAGCCTGATTGGGACAGGGGGTTTGAACACTGAAGCTTTCTTT
CDR3: CASSLIGTGGLNTEAFF

J: TRBJ1-1
size: many
D: -
length: 13
V: TRBV5-6
DNA: TGTGCCAGCAGCCAGAGGGGACCACATGAAGCTTTCTTT
CDR3: CASSQRGPHEAFF

J: TRBJ2-2
size: many
D: -
length: 12
V: TRBV5-1
DNA: TGCGCCAGCAGCCTTATTGGCGGGGAGCTGTTTTTT
CDR3: CASSLIGGELFF

J: TRBJ1-1
size: many
D: -
length: 13
V: TRBV4-1
DNA: TGCGCCAGCAGCCAAGAAACGAACACTGAAGCTTTCTTT
CDR3: CASSQETNTEAFF

J: TRBJ2-1
size: few
D: -
length: 14
V: TRBV5-5
DNA: TGTGCCAGCAGCTTCGGGGGTACCGGCCCTGAGCAGTTCTTC
CDR3: CASSFGGTGPEQFF

J: TRBJ2-3
size: many
D: -
length: 13
V: TRBV27
DNA: TGTGCCAGCAGTCAACAGCTCACAGATACGCAGTATTTT
CDR3: CASSQQLTDTQYF

J: TRBJ1-2
size: many
D: TRBD1
length: 17
V: TRBV6-6
DNA: TGTGCCAGCAGCTCTCCGGGACAGGGGAGCGCTAACTATGGCTACACCTTC
CDR3: CASSSPGQGSANYGYTF

J: TRBJ2-2
size: many
D: -
length: 13
V: TRBV6-5
DNA: TGTGCCAGCAGTTACTCGAGGACCGGGGAGCTGTTTTTT
CDR3: CASSYSRTGELFF

J: TRBJ2-5
size: -
D: -
length: 12
V: TRBV10-3
DNA: TGTGCCATCAGTGGGCGGGGAGAGACCCAGTACTTC
CDR3: CAISGRGETQYF

J: TRBJ2-3
size: many
D: -
length: 12
V: TRBV6-5
DNA: TGTGCCAGCAGTACCCCCACAGATACGCAGTATTTT
CDR3: CASSTPTDTQYF

J: TRBJ1-2
size: few
D: TRBD1
length: 14
V: TRBV5-4
DNA: TGTGCCAGCAGCTCCCCGGTAGGGGGCGGTGGCTACACCTTC
CDR3: CASSSPVGGGGYTF

J: TRBJ1-2
size: -
D: TRBD1
length: 14
V: TRBV20-1
DNA: TGCAGTGCTGGAGGACAGGGGCCGACCTATGGCTACACCTTC
CDR3: CSAGGQGPTYGYTF

J: TRBJ2-1
size: many
D: TRBD2
length: 16
V: TRBV5-1
DNA: TGCGCCAGCAGCTTGGCGGGCGCGGGGGACTACAATGAGCAGTTCTTC
CDR3: CASSLAGAGDYNEQFF

J: TRBJ1-4
size: many
D: -
length: 16
V: TRBV19
DNA: TGTGCCAGTAGTCCCCCCGGGGGGCCAACTACTGAAAAACTGTTTTTT
CDR3: CASSPPGGPTTEKLFF

J: TRBJ2-2
size: many
D: -
length: 14
V: TRBV7-6
DNA: TGTGCCAGCAGCCGGGACTCTTACACCGGGGAGCTGTTTTTT
CDR3: CASSRDSYTGELFF

J: TRBJ1-2
size: many
D: -
length: 14
V: TRBV18
DNA: TGTGCCAGCTCACCTGCGGGGGCCAACTATGGCTACACCTTC
CDR3: CASSPAGANYGYTF

J: TRBJ1-6
size: many
D: -
length: 16
V: TRBV6-1
DNA: TGTGCCAGCAGTGAGATAGGCCGTTTCCCTAATTCACCCCTCCACTTT
CDR3: CASSEIGRFPNSPLHF

J: TRBJ2-7
size: many
D: -
length: 14
V: TRBV29-1
DNA: TGCAGCGTTGATACCCCCGGGACCCCCTACGAGCAGTACTTC
CDR3: CSVDTPGTPYEQYF

J: TRBJ1-4
size: many
D: -
length: 15
V: TRBV28
DNA: TGTGCCAGCAGTTCCAGGACTGACTTAAGCGAAAAACTGTTTTTT
CDR3: CASSSRTDLSEKLFF

J: TRBJ2-5
size: -
D: TRBD2
length: 15
V: TRBV15
DNA: TGTGCCACCAGCAGCGGACTAGCCGGACAAGAGACCCAGTACTTC
CDR3: CATSSGLAGQETQYF

J: TRBJ1-6
size: many
D: -
length: 14
V: TRBV30
DNA: TGTGCCTGGATTGGACAGTCCTATAATTCACCCCTCCACTTT
CDR3: CAWIGQSYNSPLHF

J: TRBJ2-4
size: -
D: -
length: 12
V: TRBV18
DNA: TGTGCCAGCTCACCCCCCTCAAACATTCAGTACTTC
CDR3: CASSPPSNIQYF

J: TRBJ1-1
size: -
D: TRBD1
length: 14
V: TRBV2
DNA: TGTGCCAGCAGTGTGGGACAGAAGGTCGCTGAAGCTTTCTTT
CDR3: CASSVGQKVAEAFF

J: TRBJ1-1
size: many
D: -
length: 14
V: TRBV4-1
DNA: TGCGCCAGCAGCCAAGAAGGGTGGGCAGCTGAAGCTTTCTTT
CDR3: CASSQEGWAAEAFF

J: TRBJ2-3
size: -
D: -
length: 12
V: TRBV29-1
DNA: TGCAGCGTTGACGACGGCACAGATACGCAGTATTTT
CDR3: CSVDDGTDTQYF

J: TRBJ1-1
size: many
D: TRBD1
length: 16
V: TRBV7-2
DNA: TGTGCCAGCAGCCCGGGTCCTACAGGGGGGGCCACTGAAGCTTTCTTT
CDR3: CASSPGPTGGATEAFF

J: TRBJ1-4
size: many
D: -
length: 16
V: TRBV5-5
DNA: TGTGCCAGCAGCTTGTATGACAGAGCGACTAATGAAAAACTGTTTTTT
CDR3: CASSLYDRATNEKLFF

J: TRBJ1-1
size: -
D: -
length: 12
V: TRBV2
DNA: TGTGCCAGCAGTGATACGAGCACTGAAGCTTTCTTT
CDR3: CASSDTSTEAFF

J: TRBJ2-2
size: many
D: TRBD1
length: 16
V: TRBV19
DNA: TGTGCCAGTAGTAGACTACAGGGGCCTCTAACCGGGGAGCTGTTTTTT
CDR3: CASSRLQGPLTGELFF

J: TRBJ2-6
size: many
D: -
length: 15
V: TRBV28
DNA: TGTGCCAGCAGTTCTCCGATCTCTGGGGCCAACGTCCTGACTTTC
CDR3: CASSSPISGANVLTF

J: TRBJ2-7
size: many
D: -
length: 15
V: TRBV6-1
DNA: TGTGCCAGCAGTGGCTGGGACTCAGGGAACTACGAGCAGTACTTC
CDR3: CASSGWDSGNYEQYF

J: TRBJ1-6
size: many
D: -
length: 16
V: TRBV7-2
DNA: TGTGCCAGCAGCTTAGAAGGCCTCGCCCCTAATTCACCCCTCCACTTT
CDR3: CASSLEGLAPNSPLHF

J: TRBJ1-1
size: many
D: -
length: 15
V: TRBV18
DNA: TGTGCCAGCTCACCACAAGGGGGTAGTAATACTGAAGCTTTCTTT
CDR3: CASSPQGGSNTEAFF